The rows below give T cell receptor beta chains drawn from one sample of a study of cytomegalovirus exposure and HLA in healthy donors. Sequencing used immunoSEQ multiplex PCR; TCRdb keeps in-frame clones, though not all of them. The sample has around 200,000 clones, roughly 75% seen once. The sequenced material came from PBMCs. The receptors here all came from a man under 40 in good health and CMV-seropositive. CDR3s include the opening cysteine and the closing phenylalanine or tryptophan. D genes are given only for firm matches. Not every row has a clone size; where given, it reads once, few, many or a size class.

abundance: -; v_gene: TRBV19; d_gene: TRBD1; j_gene: TRBJ1-2; CDR3nt: TGTGCCAGTAGTGCCCGGGACAGGATCTATGGCTACACCTTC; CDR3aa: CASSARDRIYGYTF
abundance: -; v_gene: TRBV5-1; d_gene: TRBD1; j_gene: TRBJ2-7; CDR3nt: TGCGCCAGCAGCTTGGGCGGGACAGGGTGGTCGGACGAGCAGTACTTC; CDR3aa: CASSLGGTGWSDEQYF
abundance: few; v_gene: TRBV10-3; d_gene: TRBD2; j_gene: TRBJ2-2; CDR3nt: TGTGCCACGGGACTAGCGGGTTCAACCGGGGAGCTGTTTTTT; CDR3aa: CATGLAGSTGELFF
abundance: few; v_gene: TRBV14; d_gene: -; j_gene: TRBJ1-2; CDR3nt: TGTGCCAGCAGCCAAGGGTTAGGGGTTGGATATGGCTACACCTTC; CDR3aa: CASSQGLGVGYGYTF
abundance: -; v_gene: TRBV30; d_gene: TRBD1; j_gene: TRBJ2-3; CDR3nt: TGTGCCTGGAGTGTTGGGACAGGGACAGATACGCAGTATTTT; CDR3aa: CAWSVGTGTDTQYF
abundance: -; v_gene: TRBV2; d_gene: -; j_gene: TRBJ1-5; CDR3nt: TGTGCCAGCAGATCCAGGGAGGGCAATCAGCCCCAGCATTTT; CDR3aa: CASRSREGNQPQHF
abundance: -; v_gene: TRBV20-1; d_gene: -; j_gene: TRBJ1-2; CDR3nt: TGCAGTGGAGGAGACCTCTATGGCTACACCTTC; CDR3aa: CSGGDLYGYTF
abundance: -; v_gene: TRBV5-1; d_gene: TRBD1; j_gene: TRBJ2-7; CDR3nt: TGCGCCAGCAGCTCCGACAGGGGCCCCTACGAGCAGTACTTC; CDR3aa: CASSSDRGPYEQYF
abundance: -; v_gene: TRBV7-9; d_gene: TRBD1; j_gene: TRBJ1-2; CDR3nt: TGTGCCAGCAGCTTCCTGACAGGGGGCGAATCTGACAATGGCTACACCTTC; CDR3aa: CASSFLTGGESDNGYTF
abundance: -; v_gene: TRBV10-3; d_gene: TRBD1; j_gene: TRBJ1-5; CDR3nt: TGTGCCATCAGTGAACAGGGGAAACAGCCCCAGCATTTT; CDR3aa: CAISEQGKQPQHF
abundance: few; v_gene: TRBV5-1; d_gene: TRBD1; j_gene: TRBJ2-7; CDR3nt: TGTGCCAGCAGCTTGGGGGACAGGGCGTACGACGAGCAGTACTTC; CDR3aa: CASSLGDRAYDEQYF
abundance: -; v_gene: TRBV9; d_gene: -; j_gene: TRBJ1-1; CDR3nt: TGTGCCAGCAGCGTAGTTCGGGCTGAAGCTTTCTTT; CDR3aa: CASSVVRAEAFF
abundance: once; v_gene: TRBV29-1; d_gene: -; j_gene: TRBJ2-5; CDR3nt: TGCAGCGAGAGTCAAGAGACCCAGTACTTC; CDR3aa: CSESQETQYF
abundance: once; v_gene: TRBV7-2; d_gene: -; j_gene: TRBJ2-2; CDR3nt: TGTGCCAGCAGCCAACGGGGACTTAACACCGGGGAGCTGTTTTTT; CDR3aa: CASSQRGLNTGELFF
abundance: -; v_gene: TRBV7-8; d_gene: -; j_gene: TRBJ2-3; CDR3nt: TGTGCCAGCAGCTTAGGATTACTACTCACAGATACGCAGTATTTT; CDR3aa: CASSLGLLLTDTQYF
abundance: -; v_gene: TRBV2; d_gene: -; j_gene: TRBJ1-4; CDR3nt: TGTGCCAGCAGTGTGGCAGGTCTGGGTGAAAAACTGTTTTTT; CDR3aa: CASSVAGLGEKLFF
abundance: -; v_gene: TRBV7-6; d_gene: -; j_gene: TRBJ2-7; CDR3nt: TGTGCCAGCAGCTTAGGGAGGTTGCGCGGGGCCCACGAGCAGTACTTC; CDR3aa: CASSLGRLRGAHEQYF
abundance: -; v_gene: TRBV7-9; d_gene: -; j_gene: TRBJ2-7; CDR3nt: TGTGCCAGCAGCAAAACAGACTCCTACGAGCAGTACTTC; CDR3aa: CASSKTDSYEQYF
abundance: -; v_gene: TRBV11-3; d_gene: TRBD1; j_gene: TRBJ2-5; CDR3nt: TGTGCCAGCAGCCGAGGGGGCGCGGAGACCCAGTACTTC; CDR3aa: CASSRGGAETQYF
abundance: few; v_gene: TRBV7-3; d_gene: TRBD2; j_gene: TRBJ2-2; CDR3nt: TGTGCCAGCAGCTTAATAGGCCCCGGGAGGGGGGACACCGGGGAGCTGTTTTTT; CDR3aa: CASSLIGPGRGDTGELFF
abundance: -; v_gene: TRBV21-1; d_gene: -; j_gene: TRBJ1-2; CDR3nt: TGTGCCAGCTCGGGGGAGACTAACTATGGCTACACCTTC; CDR3aa: CASSGETNYGYTF
abundance: -; v_gene: TRBV29-1; d_gene: -; j_gene: TRBJ2-5; CDR3nt: TGCAGCGTCGCCCCCGGGGTTGGAGAGACCCAGTACTTC; CDR3aa: CSVAPGVGETQYF
abundance: -; v_gene: TRBV28; d_gene: -; j_gene: TRBJ2-4; CDR3nt: TGTGCCAGCACCCTAGGCGGGCAGAAAAACATTCAGTACTTC; CDR3aa: CASTLGGQKNIQYF
abundance: once; v_gene: TRBV7-3; d_gene: TRBD1; j_gene: TRBJ2-3; CDR3nt: TGTGCCAGCAGCCCTTGGACAGGGATCACAGATACGCAGTATTTT; CDR3aa: CASSPWTGITDTQYF
abundance: few; v_gene: TRBV6-6; d_gene: -; j_gene: TRBJ1-1; CDR3nt: TGTGCCAGCACCGACAGGATTAACACTGAAGCTTTCTTT; CDR3aa: CASTDRINTEAFF
abundance: few; v_gene: TRBV5-1; d_gene: -; j_gene: TRBJ1-2; CDR3nt: TGCGCCAGCAGCTTCGGTGACAGTAACTATGGCTACACCTTC; CDR3aa: CASSFGDSNYGYTF
abundance: few; v_gene: TRBV7-2; d_gene: -; j_gene: TRBJ2-3; CDR3nt: TGTGCCAGCAGCTTCGGGGAGGCAGATACGCAGTATTTT; CDR3aa: CASSFGEADTQYF
abundance: few; v_gene: TRBV5-6; d_gene: -; j_gene: TRBJ2-2; CDR3nt: TGTGCCAGCAGCTCGCTACCAAGACAGTCCGGGGAGCTGTTTTTT; CDR3aa: CASSSLPRQSGELFF
abundance: few; v_gene: TRBV4-3; d_gene: TRBD2; j_gene: TRBJ2-5; CDR3nt: TGCGCCAGCAGCCTCGGGACTAGCGGTAACCAAGAGACCCAGTACTTC; CDR3aa: CASSLGTSGNQETQYF
abundance: -; v_gene: TRBV11-2; d_gene: TRBD2; j_gene: TRBJ2-7; CDR3nt: TGTGCCAGCAGCTTAGGGGGGGGGACTAGCGGCTACGAGCAGTACTTC; CDR3aa: CASSLGGGTSGYEQYF
abundance: -; v_gene: TRBV7-3; d_gene: -; j_gene: TRBJ2-1; CDR3nt: TGTGCCAGCAGGCCGGCCGGCGGGAACAATGAGCAGTTCTTC; CDR3aa: CASRPAGGNNEQFF
abundance: -; v_gene: TRBV11-2; d_gene: TRBD2; j_gene: TRBJ2-7; CDR3nt: TGTGCCAGCAGCCCTAGCGGGGGACCCTACGAGCAGTACTTC; CDR3aa: CASSPSGGPYEQYF
abundance: -; v_gene: TRBV7-3; d_gene: -; j_gene: TRBJ1-6; CDR3nt: TGTGCCAGCAGCGCCGGGGAGCCACCCCTCCACTTT; CDR3aa: CASSAGEPPLHF
abundance: few; v_gene: TRBV19; d_gene: TRBD1; j_gene: TRBJ2-6; CDR3nt: TGTGCCAGTAGTATCCAGACAGGGGGTACCTTCTCTGGGGCCAACGTCCTGACTTTC; CDR3aa: CASSIQTGGTFSGANVLTF
abundance: -; v_gene: TRBV7-3; d_gene: TRBD1; j_gene: TRBJ2-7; CDR3nt: TGTGCCAGCAGCTTAAACAGGGGCTACGAGCAGTACTTC; CDR3aa: CASSLNRGYEQYF
abundance: -; v_gene: TRBV5-8; d_gene: TRBD1; j_gene: TRBJ2-3; CDR3nt: TGTGCCAGCAGCTTGGGGGCCAGGGGGACAGATACGCAGTATTTT; CDR3aa: CASSLGARGTDTQYF
abundance: -; v_gene: TRBV9; d_gene: -; j_gene: TRBJ1-4; CDR3nt: TGTGCCAGCAGCCCAGGGGCCTCTGTGGGTGAAAAACTGTTTTTT; CDR3aa: CASSPGASVGEKLFF
abundance: -; v_gene: TRBV27; d_gene: -; j_gene: TRBJ2-7; CDR3nt: TGTGCCAGCAGTATCCTAGAATCGGGGAAGAGGAACGAGCAGTACTTC; CDR3aa: CASSILESGKRNEQYF